This TCR beta chain was identified in a study of STAT5B mutations in CD4+ large granular lymphocyte leukemia. Overall study findings and caveats: Roughly a quarter of private leukemic clonotypes occurred rarely in other patients' non-leukemic repertoires. Patient CD4-sorted repertoires looked more clonal than healthy CD4+ repertoires, even without putative leukemic clones.

Germline V gene lookup returns CDR1 MDHEN and CDR2 SYDVKM. The CDR3 is 21 residues long. The J segment lost 0 bases and the V segment lost 4 bases, leaving 17 bases of the junction unmatched. Generated by immunoSEQ multiplex PCR, the TCRdb table keeps only in-frame clones and is missing some. The table records roughly 34,000 clones, 80% to 90% of them present only once. Controls came from buffy coats of healthy blood donors. To note about this clone: The antigen remains undetermined.

The source is a human donor in good health. The material sequenced was CD4+ T cells from blood buffy coats. The V and J genes are TRBV28 and TRBJ2-2; 10 bases match TRBD2. CDR3 nucleotides: TGTGCCAGCAGTTGGGTGAATCCCCCTTCCGGACTAGCGGCGAACACCGGGGAGCTGTTTTTT. Encoded protein: CASSWVNPPSGLAANTGELFF.